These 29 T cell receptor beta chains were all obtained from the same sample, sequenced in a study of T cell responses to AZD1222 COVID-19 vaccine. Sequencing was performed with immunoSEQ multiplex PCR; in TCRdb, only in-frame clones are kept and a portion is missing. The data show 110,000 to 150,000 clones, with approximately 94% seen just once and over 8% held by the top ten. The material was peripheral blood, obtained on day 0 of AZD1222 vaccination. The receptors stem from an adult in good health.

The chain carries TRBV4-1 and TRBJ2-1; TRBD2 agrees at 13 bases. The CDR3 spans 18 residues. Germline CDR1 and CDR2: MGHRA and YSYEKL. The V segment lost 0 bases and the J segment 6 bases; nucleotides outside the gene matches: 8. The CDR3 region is CASSQETRGTSGANEQFF. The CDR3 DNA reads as TGCGCCAGCAGCCAAGAAACCAGAGGGACTAGCGGGGCCAATGAGCAGTTCTTC.

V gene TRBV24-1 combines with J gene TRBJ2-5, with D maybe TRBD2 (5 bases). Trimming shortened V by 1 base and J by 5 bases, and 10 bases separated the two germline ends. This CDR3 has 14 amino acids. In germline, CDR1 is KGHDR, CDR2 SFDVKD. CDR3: CATSDFRGRETQYF. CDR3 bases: TGTGCCACCAGTGATTTCCGGGGAAGGGAGACCCAGTACTTC.

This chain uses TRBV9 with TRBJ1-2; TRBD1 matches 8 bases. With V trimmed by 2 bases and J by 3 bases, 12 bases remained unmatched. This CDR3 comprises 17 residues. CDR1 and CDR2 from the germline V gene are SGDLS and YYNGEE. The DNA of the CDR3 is TGTGCCAGCAGCGTCGGTCCCAGGGGGCAGGAGGACTATGGCTACACCTTC. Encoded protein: CASSVGPRGQEDYGYTF.

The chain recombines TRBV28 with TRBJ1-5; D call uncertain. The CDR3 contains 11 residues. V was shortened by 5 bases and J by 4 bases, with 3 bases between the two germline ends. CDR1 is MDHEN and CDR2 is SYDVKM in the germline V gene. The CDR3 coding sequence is TGTGCCAGCAGTCCAAATCAGCCCCAGCATTTT. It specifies CASSPNQPQHF.

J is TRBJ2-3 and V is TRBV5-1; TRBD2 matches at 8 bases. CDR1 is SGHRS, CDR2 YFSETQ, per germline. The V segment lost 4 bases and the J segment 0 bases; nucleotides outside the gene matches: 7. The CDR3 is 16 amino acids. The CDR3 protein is CASSLKLAESTDTQYF. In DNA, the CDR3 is TGCGCCAGCAGCCTCAAACTAGCGGAGAGCACAGATACGCAGTATTTT.

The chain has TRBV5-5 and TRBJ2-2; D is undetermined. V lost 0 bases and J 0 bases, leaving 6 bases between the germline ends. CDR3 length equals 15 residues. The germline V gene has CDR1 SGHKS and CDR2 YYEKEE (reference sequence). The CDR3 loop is CASSLESPNTGELFF. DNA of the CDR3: TGTGCCAGCAGCTTGGAATCCCCGAACACCGGGGAGCTGTTTTTT. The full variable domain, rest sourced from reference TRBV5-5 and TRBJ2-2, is DAGVTQSPTHLIKTRGQQVTLRCSPISGHKSVSWYQQVLGQGPQFIFQYYEKEERGRGNFPDRFSARQFPNYSSELNVNALLLGDSALYLCASSLESPNTGELFFGEGSRLTVL.

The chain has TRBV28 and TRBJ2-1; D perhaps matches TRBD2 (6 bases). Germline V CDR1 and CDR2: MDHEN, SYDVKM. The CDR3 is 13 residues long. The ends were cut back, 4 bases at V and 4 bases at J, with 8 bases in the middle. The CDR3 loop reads CASSSGVYNEQFF. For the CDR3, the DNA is TGTGCCAGCAGTTCGGGAGTTTACAATGAGCAGTTCTTC.

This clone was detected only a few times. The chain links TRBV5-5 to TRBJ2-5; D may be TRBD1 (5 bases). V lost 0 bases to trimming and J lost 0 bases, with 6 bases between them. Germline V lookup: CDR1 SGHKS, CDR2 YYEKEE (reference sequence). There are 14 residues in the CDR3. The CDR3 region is CASSLGQNQETQYF. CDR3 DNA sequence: TGTGCCAGCAGCTTGGGACAGAACCAAGAGACCCAGTACTTC.

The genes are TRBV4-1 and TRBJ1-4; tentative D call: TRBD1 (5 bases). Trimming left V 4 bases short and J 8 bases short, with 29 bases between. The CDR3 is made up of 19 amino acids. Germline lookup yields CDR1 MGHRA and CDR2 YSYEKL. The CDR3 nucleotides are TGCGCCAGCAGCCTAAGGCGGAAATACGACGGGGGGATCGGGGAAAAACTGTTTTTT. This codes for CASSLRRKYDGGIGEKLFF.

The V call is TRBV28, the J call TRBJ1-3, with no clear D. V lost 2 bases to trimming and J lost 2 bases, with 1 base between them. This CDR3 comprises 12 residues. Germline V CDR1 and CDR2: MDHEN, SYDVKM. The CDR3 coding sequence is TGTGCCAGCAGTTTAACTGGAAACACCATATATTTT. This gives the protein CASSLTGNTIYF.

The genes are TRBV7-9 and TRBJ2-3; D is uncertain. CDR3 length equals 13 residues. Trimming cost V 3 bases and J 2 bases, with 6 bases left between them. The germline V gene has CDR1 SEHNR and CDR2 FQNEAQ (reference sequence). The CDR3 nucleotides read TGTGCCAGCAGCTTCCTTCACACAGATACGCAGTATTTT. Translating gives CASSFLHTDTQYF.

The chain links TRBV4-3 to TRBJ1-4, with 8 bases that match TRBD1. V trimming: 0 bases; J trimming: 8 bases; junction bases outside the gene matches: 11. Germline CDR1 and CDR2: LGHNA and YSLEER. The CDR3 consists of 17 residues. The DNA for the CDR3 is TGCGCCAGCAGCCAAGATTTTTCCACAGGGGGGGGAGAAAAACTGTTTTTT. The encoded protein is CASSQDFSTGGGEKLFF.

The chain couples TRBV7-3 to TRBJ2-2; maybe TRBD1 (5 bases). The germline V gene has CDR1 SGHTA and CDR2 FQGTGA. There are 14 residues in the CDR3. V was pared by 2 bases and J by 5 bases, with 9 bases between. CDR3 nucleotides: TGTGCCAGCAGCTTAGCAGGGCCTACCGGGGAGCTGTTTTTT. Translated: CASSLAGPTGELFF.

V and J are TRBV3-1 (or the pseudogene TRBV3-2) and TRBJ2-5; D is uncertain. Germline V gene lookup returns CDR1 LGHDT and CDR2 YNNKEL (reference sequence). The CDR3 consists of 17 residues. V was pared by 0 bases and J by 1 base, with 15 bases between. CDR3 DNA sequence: TGTGCCAGCAGCCAAGACCCCTTTGGAGCCGTCCAAGAGACCCAGTACTTC. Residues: CASSQDPFGAVQETQYF.

Here the CDR3 DNA reads TGTGCCAGCAGTTTAGGAGGTGAAACCTACGAGCAGTACTTC. It yields the protein CASSLGGETYEQYF. The chain is built from TRBV28 and TRBJ2-7; D is possibly TRBD2 (5 bases). The germline V gene encodes CDR1 MDHEN and CDR2 SYDVKM. The CDR3 sequence is 14 residues long. Trimming shortened V by 2 bases and J by 2 bases, and 10 bases separated the two germline ends.

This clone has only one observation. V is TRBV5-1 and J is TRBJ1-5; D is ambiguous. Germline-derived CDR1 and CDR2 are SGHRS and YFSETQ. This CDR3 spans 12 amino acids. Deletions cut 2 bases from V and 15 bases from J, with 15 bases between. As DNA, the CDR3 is TGCGCCAGCAGCTTACCCCCGGGGTACTGGCATTTT. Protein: CASSLPPGYWHF.

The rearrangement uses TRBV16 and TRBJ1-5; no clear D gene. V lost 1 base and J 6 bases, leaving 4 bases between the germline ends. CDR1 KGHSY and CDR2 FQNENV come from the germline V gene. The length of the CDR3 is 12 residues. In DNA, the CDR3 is TGTGCCAGCAGCCAATTAGGTCAGCCCCAGCATTTT. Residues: CASSQLGQPQHF.

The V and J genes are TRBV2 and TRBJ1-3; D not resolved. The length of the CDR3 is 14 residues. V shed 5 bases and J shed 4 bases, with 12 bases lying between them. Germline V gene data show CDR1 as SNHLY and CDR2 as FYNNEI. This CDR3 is CASSFGLTGNTIYF. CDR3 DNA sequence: TGTGCCAGCAGTTTTGGACTCACGGGAAACACCATATATTTT.

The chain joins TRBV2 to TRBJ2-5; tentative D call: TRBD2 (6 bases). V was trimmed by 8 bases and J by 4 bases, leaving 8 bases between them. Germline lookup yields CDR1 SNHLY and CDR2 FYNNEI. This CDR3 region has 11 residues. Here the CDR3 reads CASGTGETQYF. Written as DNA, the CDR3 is TGTGCCAGCGGGACTGGAGAGACCCAGTACTTC. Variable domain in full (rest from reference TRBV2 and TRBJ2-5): EPEVTQTPSHQVTQMGQEVILRCVPISNHLYFYWYRQILGQKVEFLVSFYNNEISEKSEIFDDQFSVERPDGSNFTLKIRSTKLEDSAMYFCASGTGETQYFGPGTRLLVL.

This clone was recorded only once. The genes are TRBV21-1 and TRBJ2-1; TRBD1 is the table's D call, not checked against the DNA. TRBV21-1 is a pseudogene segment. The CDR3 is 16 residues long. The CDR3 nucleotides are TGTGCCAGCACTGCGACCGGGACAGGGGGATACAATGAGCAGTTCTTC. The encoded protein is CASTATGTGGYNEQFF.

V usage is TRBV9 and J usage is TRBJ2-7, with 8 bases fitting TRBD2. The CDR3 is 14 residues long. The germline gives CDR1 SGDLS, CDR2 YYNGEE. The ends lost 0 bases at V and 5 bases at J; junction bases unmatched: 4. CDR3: CASSVGRGDHEQYF. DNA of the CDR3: TGTGCCAGCAGCGTAGGGCGGGGGGACCACGAGCAGTACTTC.

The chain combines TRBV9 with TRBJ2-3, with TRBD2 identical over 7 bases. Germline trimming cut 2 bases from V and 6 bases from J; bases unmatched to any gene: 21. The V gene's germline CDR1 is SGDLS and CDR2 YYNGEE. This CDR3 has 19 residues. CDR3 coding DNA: TGTGCCAGCAGCGTCCCGTCCCTTCCGGGGGGAGGGAACGTGGATACGCAGTATTTT. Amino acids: CASSVPSLPGGGNVDTQYF.

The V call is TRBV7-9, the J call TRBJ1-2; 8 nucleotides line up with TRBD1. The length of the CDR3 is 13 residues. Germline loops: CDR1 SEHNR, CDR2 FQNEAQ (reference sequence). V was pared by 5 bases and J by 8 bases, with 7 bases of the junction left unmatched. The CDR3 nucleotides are TGTGCCAGCAGCATCGGGACAGGAAAAGGCTACACCTTC. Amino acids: CASSIGTGKGYTF.

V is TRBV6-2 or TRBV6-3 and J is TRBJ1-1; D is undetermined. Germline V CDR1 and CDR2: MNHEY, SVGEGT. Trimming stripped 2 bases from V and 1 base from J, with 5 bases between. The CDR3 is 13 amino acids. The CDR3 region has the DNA TGTGCCAGCAGTTACGAATCGAACACTGAAGCTTTCTTT. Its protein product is CASSYESNTEAFF.

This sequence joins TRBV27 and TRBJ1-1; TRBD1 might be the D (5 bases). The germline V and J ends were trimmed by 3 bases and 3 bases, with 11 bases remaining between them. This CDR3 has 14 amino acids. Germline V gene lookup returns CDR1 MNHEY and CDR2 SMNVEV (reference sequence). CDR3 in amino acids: CASSLGGLDTEAFF. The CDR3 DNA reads TGTGCCAGCAGTTTGGGGGGGTTGGACACTGAAGCTTTCTTT.

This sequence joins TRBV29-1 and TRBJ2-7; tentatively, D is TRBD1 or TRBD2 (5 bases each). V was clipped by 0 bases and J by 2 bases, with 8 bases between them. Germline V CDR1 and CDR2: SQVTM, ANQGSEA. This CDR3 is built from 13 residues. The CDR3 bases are TGCAGCGTTGAAGAGGGGACGGCCTACGAGCAGTACTTC. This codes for CSVEEGTAYEQYF.

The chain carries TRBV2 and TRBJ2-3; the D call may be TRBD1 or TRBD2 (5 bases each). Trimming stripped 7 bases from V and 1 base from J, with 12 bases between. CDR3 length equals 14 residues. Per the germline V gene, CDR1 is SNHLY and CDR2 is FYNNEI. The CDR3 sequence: CASIPVGGTDTQYF. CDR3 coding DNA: TGTGCCAGCATTCCGGTGGGGGGCACAGATACGCAGTATTTT.

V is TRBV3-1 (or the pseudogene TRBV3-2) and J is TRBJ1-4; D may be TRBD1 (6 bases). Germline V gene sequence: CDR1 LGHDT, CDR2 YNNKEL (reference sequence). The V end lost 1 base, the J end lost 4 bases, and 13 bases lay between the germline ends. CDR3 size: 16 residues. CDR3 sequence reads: CASSQARGGRNEKLFF. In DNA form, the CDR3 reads TGTGCCAGCAGCCAAGCTCGGGGGGGGCGTAATGAAAAACTGTTTTTT.

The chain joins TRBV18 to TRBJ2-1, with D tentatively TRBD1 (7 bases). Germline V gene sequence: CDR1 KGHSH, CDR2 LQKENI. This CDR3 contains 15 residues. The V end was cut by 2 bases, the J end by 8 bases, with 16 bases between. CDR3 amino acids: CASSPGQAGIHEQFF. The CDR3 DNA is TGTGCCAGCTCACCAGGACAGGCGGGAATACATGAGCAGTTCTTC.